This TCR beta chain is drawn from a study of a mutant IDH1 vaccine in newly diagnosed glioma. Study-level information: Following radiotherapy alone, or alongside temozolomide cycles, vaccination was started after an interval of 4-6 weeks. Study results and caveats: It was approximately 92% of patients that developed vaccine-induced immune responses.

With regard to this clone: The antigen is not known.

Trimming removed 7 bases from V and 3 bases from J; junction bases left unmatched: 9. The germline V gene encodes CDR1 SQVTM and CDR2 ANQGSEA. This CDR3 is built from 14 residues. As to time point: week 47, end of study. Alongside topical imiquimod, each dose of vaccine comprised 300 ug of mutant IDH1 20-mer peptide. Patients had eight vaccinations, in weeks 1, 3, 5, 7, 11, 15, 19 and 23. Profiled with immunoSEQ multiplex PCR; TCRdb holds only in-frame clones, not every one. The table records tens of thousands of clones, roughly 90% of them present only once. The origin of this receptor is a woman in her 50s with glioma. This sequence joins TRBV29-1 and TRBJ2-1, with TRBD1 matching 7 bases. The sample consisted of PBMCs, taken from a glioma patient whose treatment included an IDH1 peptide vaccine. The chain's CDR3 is CSGRTGHYYNEQFF. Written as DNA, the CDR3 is TGCAGCGGGAGGACAGGTCACTACTACAATGAGCAGTTCTTC.